Below are 4 T cell receptor beta chains sequenced from a single sample in a study of spatial heterogeneity in lung cancer. Regarding time point: sample taken at primary tumor resection. No cell sorting; template was whole RNA from tumor, lung tissue or PBMC. TCRdb independently ran MiXCR on the 5' RACE reads; one entry per CDR3 protein. This sample yields tens of thousands of distinct CDR3 sequences, of which 5.5% to 7% are seen a single time; roughly 13% belongs to the top ten. The starting material was PBMCs, obtained at surgery. Receptors originate from a male donor with early-stage non-small cell lung cancer.

The chain recombines TRBV7-2 with TRBJ2-3, with TRBD2 identical over 8 bases. This CDR3 contains 14 residues. The J segment lost 6 bases and the V segment lost 3 bases, leaving 5 bases of the junction unmatched. CDR1 and CDR2 from the germline V gene are SGHTA and FQGNSA. This chain's CDR3 is CASSFGLAGDTQYF. Written as DNA, the CDR3 is TGTGCCAGCAGCTTCGGACTAGCCGGGGATACGCAGTATTTT.

This clonotype was seen ten or more times. The gene calls are TRBV10-3 and TRBJ2-1; 10 positions match TRBD1. V lost 8 bases to trimming and J lost 7 bases; unmatched junction nucleotides: 11. The germline V gene has CDR1 ENHRY and CDR2 SYGVKD. CDR3 length: 15 amino acids. The CDR3 DNA reads as TGTGCCATCCGACCAGGGACAGGGGTTAATAATGAGCAGTTCTTC. Amino acid sequence: CAIRPGTGVNNEQFF.

J is TRBJ2-5 and V is TRBV6-2 or TRBV6-3, with a tentative D call TRBD2 (6 bases). Between the trimmed V and J ends, which lost 5 bases and 0 bases, there was a span of 13 bases. Germline V gives CDR1 MNHEY, CDR2 SVGEGT. The CDR3 is 15 amino acids. The CDR3 region is CASSRGTYDQETQYF. Here the CDR3 DNA reads TGTGCCAGCAGTCGCGGGACCTACGACCAAGAGACCCAGTACTTC.

Here the CDR3 reads CASSPTSAEGTDTQYF. The DNA for the CDR3 is TGTGCCAGCAGCCCTACTAGCGCCGAAGGCACAGATACGCAGTATTTT. The chain couples TRBV28 to TRBJ2-3; 7 bases fit TRBD2. The J segment lost 1 base and the V segment lost 6 bases, leaving 10 bases of the junction unmatched. CDR1 and CDR2 (germline): MDHEN, SYDVKM. This CDR3 spans 16 amino acids.